This T cell receptor beta chain comes out of a study of T-cell reconstitution after alpha-beta-depleted transplantation in children. Germline-derived CDR1 and CDR2 are MNHNS and SASEGT. V lost 6 bases to trimming and J lost 1 base, with 18 bases between them. The CDR3 is made up of 17 amino acids. This clonotype occurred many times. Researchers prepared the TCRbeta library using unique molecular identifiers, the study reports. TCRdb processed the PCR reads anew with MiXCR; each CDR3 protein has one entry. Altogether approximately 640,000 distinct CDR3 sequences are present, 16% being singletons, with the ten largest covering approximately 1%.

This chain joins TRBV6-1 and TRBJ2-2; possibly TRBD1 for D (7 bases). The sequenced sample was PBMCs from the stem cell graft donor, obtained from the stem cell graft. The clonotype was recovered from a human donor who donated a stem cell graft to a child with acute myeloid leukemia. The CDR3 region is CASRQGGRVRNTGELFF. DNA for the CDR3: TGTGCCAGCAGGCAGGGGGGAAGGGTTCGGAACACCGGGGAGCTGTTTTTT.